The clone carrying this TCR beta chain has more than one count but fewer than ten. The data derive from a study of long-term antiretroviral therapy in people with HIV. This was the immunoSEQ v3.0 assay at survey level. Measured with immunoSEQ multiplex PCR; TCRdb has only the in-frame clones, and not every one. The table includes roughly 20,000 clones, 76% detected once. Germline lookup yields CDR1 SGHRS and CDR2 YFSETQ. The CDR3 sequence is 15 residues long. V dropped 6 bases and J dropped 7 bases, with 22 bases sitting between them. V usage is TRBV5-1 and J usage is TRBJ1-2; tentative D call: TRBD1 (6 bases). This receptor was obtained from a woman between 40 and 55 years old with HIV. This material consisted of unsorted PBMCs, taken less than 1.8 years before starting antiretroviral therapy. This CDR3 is CASTDSLGLTGGYTF. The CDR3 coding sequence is TGCGCCAGCACGGACAGCCTGGGCCTAACTGGTGGCTACACCTTC.